These 21 T cell receptor beta chains originate from one sample sequenced in a study of blood T cell repertoires in COVID-19. Here immunoSEQ multiplex PCR was the method, and the copy in TCRdb shows in-frame clones only, minus some. The sample carries about 160,000 clones, roughly 93% recorded once. The sample comprised peripheral blood. All receptors derive from a woman between 45 and 60 years old with acute or convalescent COVID-19.

The rearrangement links TRBV14 to TRBJ2-2; 9 positions agree with TRBD1. Per germline, CDR1 SGHDN and CDR2 FVKESK. The junction had 17 bases not matched to a gene; V was cut back by 0 bases and J by 6 bases. This CDR3 is 20 amino acids long. In nucleotides, the CDR3 is TGTGCCAGCAGCCAAGAAGGTCCCTTACAGGGGGCGCTTAAGTCCGGGGAGCTGTTTTTT. It is translated as CASSQEGPLQGALKSGELFF.

The V call is TRBV7-3, the J call TRBJ1-1; 7 nucleotides match TRBD1. The length of the CDR3 is 13 residues. Germline V gene data show CDR1 as SGHTA and CDR2 as FQGTGA. Unmatched junction bases numbered 10, after V lost 2 bases and J lost 13 bases. The CDR3 loop reads CASSLYPGQIDFF. CDR3 bases: TGTGCCAGCAGCTTATACCCGGGACAGATTGATTTCTTT.

The V gene is TRBV2, the J gene TRBJ1-2; a weak D match, TRBD1 (5 bases). V lost 7 bases and J 2 bases, leaving 8 bases between the germline ends. The CDR3 is 12 amino acids. Germline lookup yields CDR1 SNHLY and CDR2 FYNNEI. The CDR3 loop is CASKRQNYGYTF. The DNA of the CDR3 is TGTGCCAGCAAGAGACAGAACTATGGCTACACCTTC.

The chain is built from TRBV7-2 and TRBJ1-6, with unresolved D. Germline CDR1 and CDR2: SGHTA and FQGNSA. V was shortened by 1 base and J by 3 bases, with 4 bases between the two germline ends. The length of the CDR3 is 14 residues. Here the CDR3 DNA reads TGTGCCAGCAGCTTAGGCAGCTATAATTCACCCCTCCACTTT. It encodes CASSLGSYNSPLHF.

The gene calls are TRBV18 and TRBJ1-5; TRBD1 matches at 8 bases. This CDR3 comprises 15 residues. The V segment lost 3 bases and the J segment 6 bases; nucleotides outside the gene matches: 7. Germline loops: CDR1 KGHSH, CDR2 LQKENI. CDR3 DNA sequence: TGTGCCAGCTCACCTGGGACAGGATCGAGTCAGCCCCAGCATTTT. It encodes CASSPGTGSSQPQHF.

The chain carries TRBV7-6 and TRBJ2-2; 7 nucleotides line up with TRBD1. CDR3 size: 17 residues. V dropped 4 bases and J dropped 1; count of bases not matched to a gene: 9. Germline CDR1 is SGHVS and CDR2 is FNYEAQ. The CDR3 loop reads CASSSFPGQKNTGELFF. The DNA for the CDR3 is TGTGCCAGCAGCTCATTTCCGGGACAGAAGAACACCGGGGAGCTGTTTTTT.

The chain joins TRBV19 to TRBJ1-2, with a tentative D call TRBD1 (6 bases). CDR3 length: 13 residues. V lost 7 bases and J 2 bases, leaving 11 bases between the germline ends. Germline-derived CDR1 and CDR2 are LNHDA and SQIVND (reference sequence). The CDR3 DNA sequence: TGTGCCAGTACCCTCCAGGGGAACTATGGCTACACCTTC. Translation gives CASTLQGNYGYTF. Full variable domain (missing parts from reference TRBV19 and TRBJ1-2): DGGITQSPKYLFRKEGQNVTLSCEQNLNHDAMYWYRQDPGQGLRLIYYSQIVNDFQKGDIAEGYSVSREKKESFPLTVTSAQKNPTAFYLCASTLQGNYGYTFGSGTRLTVV.

The genes are TRBV5-1 and TRBJ1-2; D is undetermined. Deletions cut 0 bases from V and 7 bases from J, with 10 bases between. Germline values: CDR1 SGHRS, CDR2 YFSETQ. The CDR3 covers 13 residues. The CDR3 sequence is CASSLDGLSGYTF. CDR3 DNA: TGCGCCAGCAGCTTGGACGGACTGAGTGGCTACACCTTC.

The chain carries TRBV29-1 and TRBJ2-5; TRBD2 might be the D (5 bases). Germline V gene lookup returns CDR1 SQVTM and CDR2 ANQGSEA. The CDR3 consists of 14 residues. Trimming removed 6 bases at V and 1 base at J, with 15 bases between. The CDR3 DNA is TGCAGCGTGGGAGAGAGTCCCCTCCAAGAGACCCAGTACTTC. This sequence encodes CSVGESPLQETQYF.

The chain couples TRBV7-2 to TRBJ2-5; D is unclear. In germline, CDR1 is SGHTA, CDR2 FQGNSA. This CDR3 region has 14 residues. V lost 5 bases, J lost 1 base, and 11 bases lay in between. Here the CDR3 reads CASSTTRVQETQYF. Here the CDR3 DNA reads TGTGCCAGCAGCACGACACGAGTCCAAGAGACCCAGTACTTC.

This chain joins TRBV3-1 (or the pseudogene TRBV3-2) and TRBJ1-1; D is possibly TRBD1 (6 bases). Germline lookup yields CDR1 LGHDT and CDR2 YNNKEL (reference sequence). This CDR3 is 17 amino acids long. V dropped 0 bases and J dropped 0 bases, with 14 bases sitting between them. In DNA form, the CDR3 reads TGTGCCAGCAGCCAAGATAGAGGGGGACGTTTGAACACTGAAGCTTTCTTT. It codes for CASSQDRGGRLNTEAFF.

This chain joins TRBV27 and TRBJ2-5, with TRBD2 as a possible D gene (7 bases). Trimming removed 0 bases from V and 7 bases from J, with 12 bases in between. Germline-derived CDR1 and CDR2 are MNHEY and SMNVEV (reference sequence). The CDR3 length is 14 residues. CDR3 in DNA: TGTGCCAGCAGTTTATCGGGGGGGCGCGGGACCCAGTACTTC. It yields the protein CASSLSGGRGTQYF.

This sequence joins TRBV7-2 and TRBJ2-5, with TRBD2 identical over 8 bases. V gave up 4 bases and J gave up 2 bases; unmatched junction bases: 9. The CDR3 is made up of 16 amino acids. Per the germline V gene, CDR1 is SGHTA and CDR2 is FQGNSA. This CDR3 reads CASSSLPGTRQETQYF. The CDR3 DNA follows: TGTGCCAGCAGCTCGTTACCCGGGACTAGGCAAGAGACCCAGTACTTC.

The chain couples TRBV4-1 to TRBJ2-1, with 10 bases identical to TRBD1. The V segment lost 5 bases and the J segment 1 base; nucleotides outside the gene matches: 5. CDR1 and CDR2 (germline): MGHRA, YSYEKL. This CDR3 contains 16 residues. DNA of the CDR3: TGCGCCAGCAGCTTGATGGGACAGGGGTCCTACAATGAGCAGTTCTTC. This codes for CASSLMGQGSYNEQFF.

The V gene is TRBV5-4, the J gene TRBJ1-3; perhaps TRBD1 as D (5 bases). V lost 7 bases and J lost 0, with 8 bases in between. Germline V CDR1 and CDR2: SGHNT, YYREEE (reference sequence). The CDR3 has 13 residues. The CDR3 protein is CASGQISGNTIYF. CDR3 nucleotides: TGTGCCAGCGGACAAATCTCTGGAAACACCATATATTTT.

The chain joins TRBV29-1 to TRBJ1-1; D unresolved. The CDR3 is 12 residues long. Germline V lookup: CDR1 SQVTM, CDR2 ANQGSEA. V gave up 4 bases and J gave up 2 bases, with 8 bases separating them. CDR3 in amino acids: CSVGLSNTEAFF. The CDR3 DNA is TGCAGCGTTGGTTTATCTAACACTGAAGCTTTCTTT.

V gene TRBV7-2 combines with J gene TRBJ1-4; D not resolved. Trimming took off 2 bases at V and 8 bases at J, with 15 bases between the two ends. The CDR3 runs 15 residues. Germline lookup yields CDR1 SGHTA and CDR2 FQGNSA. This CDR3 is CASSLLPLVGEKLFF. The CDR3 coding sequence is TGTGCCAGCAGCTTACTACCGTTAGTCGGGGAAAAACTGTTTTTT. Complete variable domain (other parts from reference TRBV7-2 and TRBJ1-4): GAGVSQSPSNKVTEKGKDVELRCDPISGHTALYWYRQSLGQGLEFLIYFQGNSAPDKSGLPSDRFSAERTGGSVSTLTIQRTQQEDSAVYLCASSLLPLVGEKLFFGSGTQLSVL.

This sequence joins TRBV10-1 and TRBJ1-3; TRBD1 agrees at 10 bases. CDR1 is WNHNN and CDR2 is SYGVQD in the germline V gene (reference sequence). The ends lost 10 bases at V and 4 bases at J; junction bases unmatched: 10. The CDR3 is 15 amino acids. The chain's CDR3 is CAKRRQGAKGNTIYF. For the CDR3, the DNA is TGCGCCAAACGTAGACAGGGGGCGAAAGGAAACACCATATATTTT.

Here the CDR3 reads CASSPGGSGNQPQHF. The CDR3 DNA reads as TGTGCCAGCAGTCCTGGAGGATCCGGCAATCAGCCCCAGCATTTT. The gene calls are TRBV6-5 and TRBJ1-5; D remains unclear. The CDR3 sequence is 15 residues long. V lost 5 bases to trimming and J lost 2 bases, with 13 bases between them. From germline, CDR1 is MNHEY and CDR2 SVGAGI.

This clone was found once. This rearrangement joins TRBV19 to TRBJ1-2; possibly TRBD1 for D (5 bases). V lost 8 bases to trimming and J lost 6 bases, with 13 bases between them. The CDR3 contains 12 residues. From germline, CDR1 is LNHDA and CDR2 SQIVND (reference sequence). CDR3: CASAEDSDGYTF. The CDR3 bases are TGTGCCAGTGCCGAAGACAGTGATGGCTACACCTTC. Together with reference TRBV19 and TRBJ1-2, the CDR3 gives the full variable domain: DGGITQSPKYLFRKEGQNVTLSCEQNLNHDAMYWYRQDPGQGLRLIYYSQIVNDFQKGDIAEGYSVSREKKESFPLTVTSAQKNPTAFYLCASAEDSDGYTFGSGTRLTVV.

The chain couples TRBV6-1 to TRBJ1-2, with D possibly TRBD1 on 6 matching bases. Germline V gives CDR1 MNHNS, CDR2 SASEGT. V shed 2 bases and J shed 4 bases, with 11 bases lying between them. The CDR3 covers 14 residues. Here the CDR3 DNA reads TGTGCCAGCAGTGAAACTTTACAGGGCTATGGCTACACCTTC. Translated, it gives CASSETLQGYGYTF.